There are a few counts of the clone carrying this T cell receptor (beta chain). Its specificity is unknown. Trimming pared 2 bases from V and 4 bases from J, leaving 14 bases between. The CDR3 spans 14 residues. Germline V lookup: CDR1 DFQATT, CDR2 SNEGSKA (reference sequence). The data originate from a study of CD8 T cells in ankylosing spondylitis. Findings of the study overall: One TCR beta motif, made up of 7 or 8 highly homologous variants, appeared characteristic of ankylosing spondylitis blood.

TCRdb passed the 5' RACE reads through MiXCR, listing each CDR3 protein once. The data contain more than 650,000 distinct CDR3 sequences, over 9.5% of them singletons. This chain links TRBV20-1 with TRBJ2-5; tentatively, D is TRBD1 (5 bases). Sample: blood, either unsorted or a sorted T cell fraction (not recorded which). The clonotype was recovered from a male donor with ankylosing spondylitis. The CDR3 nucleotides read TGCAGTGCTAGAAACCCTCGGCAGGGAGAGACCCAGTACTTC. This sequence encodes CSARNPRQGETQYF.